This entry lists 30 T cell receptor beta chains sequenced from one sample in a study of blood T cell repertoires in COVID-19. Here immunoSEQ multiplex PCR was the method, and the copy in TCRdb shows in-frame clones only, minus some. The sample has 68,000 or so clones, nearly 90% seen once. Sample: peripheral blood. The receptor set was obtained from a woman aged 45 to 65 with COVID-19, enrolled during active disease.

The CDR3 DNA reads TGTGCCAGCACACGATCTGCCTCTACCGAGCAGTACTTC. Translation: CASTRSASTEQYF. This chain joins TRBV13 and TRBJ2-7; D ambiguous. The CDR3 has 13 residues. V lost 7 bases and J lost 6, with 16 bases in between. Germline V gene lookup returns CDR1 PRHDT and CDR2 FYEKMQ (reference sequence). Filled out from reference TRBV13 and TRBJ2-7, the complete variable domain reads AAGVIQSPRHLIKEKRETATLKCYPIPRHDTVYWYQQGPGQDPQFLISFYEKMQSDKGSIPDRFSAQQFSDYHSELNMSSLELGDSALYFCASTRSASTEQYFGPGTRLTVT.

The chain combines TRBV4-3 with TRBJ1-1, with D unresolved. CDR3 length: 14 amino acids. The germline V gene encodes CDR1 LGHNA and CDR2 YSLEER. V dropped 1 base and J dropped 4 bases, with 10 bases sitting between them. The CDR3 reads CASSQAAVSTEAFF. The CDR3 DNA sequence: TGCGCCAGCAGCCAAGCTGCTGTCAGCACTGAAGCTTTCTTT.

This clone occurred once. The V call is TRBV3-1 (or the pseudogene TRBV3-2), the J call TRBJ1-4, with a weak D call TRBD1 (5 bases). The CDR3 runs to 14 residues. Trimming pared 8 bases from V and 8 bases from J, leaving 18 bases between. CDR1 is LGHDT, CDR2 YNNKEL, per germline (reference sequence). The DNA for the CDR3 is TGTGCCAGCTCCGGAGGAGGGGATGTGGAAAAACTGTTTTTT. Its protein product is CASSGGGDVEKLFF.

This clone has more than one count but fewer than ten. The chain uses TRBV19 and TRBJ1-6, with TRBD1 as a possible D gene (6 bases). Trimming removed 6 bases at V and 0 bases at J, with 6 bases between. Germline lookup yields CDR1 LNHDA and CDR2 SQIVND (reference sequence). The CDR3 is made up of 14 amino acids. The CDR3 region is CASRGGSYNSPLHF. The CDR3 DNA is TGTGCCAGTAGAGGGGGCTCCTATAATTCACCCCTCCACTTT.

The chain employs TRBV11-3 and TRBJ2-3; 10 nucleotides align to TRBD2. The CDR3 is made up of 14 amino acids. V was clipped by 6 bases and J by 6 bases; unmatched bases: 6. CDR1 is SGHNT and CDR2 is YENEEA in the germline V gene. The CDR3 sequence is CASSSLAGSDTQYF. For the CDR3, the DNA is TGTGCCAGCAGTTCACTAGCGGGATCCGATACGCAGTATTTT.

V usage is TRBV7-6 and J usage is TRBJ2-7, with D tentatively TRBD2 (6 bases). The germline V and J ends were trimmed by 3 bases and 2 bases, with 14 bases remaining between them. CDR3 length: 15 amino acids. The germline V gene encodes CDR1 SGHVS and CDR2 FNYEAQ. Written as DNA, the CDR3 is TGTGCCAGCAGCTTGGGGGGAATTGAGACCTACGAGCAGTACTTC. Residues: CASSLGGIETYEQYF.

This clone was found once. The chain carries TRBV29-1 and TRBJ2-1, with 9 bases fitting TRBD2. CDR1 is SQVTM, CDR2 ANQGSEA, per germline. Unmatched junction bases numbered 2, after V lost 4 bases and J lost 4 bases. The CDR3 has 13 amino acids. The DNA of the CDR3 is TGCAGCGTTGGGGGACTAGCTTACAATGAGCAGTTCTTC. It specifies CSVGGLAYNEQFF.

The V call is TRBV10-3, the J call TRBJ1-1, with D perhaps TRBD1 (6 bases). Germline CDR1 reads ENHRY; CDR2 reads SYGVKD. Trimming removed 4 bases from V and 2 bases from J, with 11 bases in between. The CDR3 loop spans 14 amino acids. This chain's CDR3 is CAISAGQTNTEAFF. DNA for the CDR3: TGTGCCATCAGTGCCGGACAGACAAACACTGAAGCTTTCTTT.

The CDR3 loop is CASSSNGDSRNTIYF. The CDR3 coding sequence is TGTGCCAGCAGCTCGAATGGGGACAGCAGAAACACCATATATTTT. This sequence joins TRBV7-9 and TRBJ1-3; 7 nucleotides line up with TRBD1. The CDR3 is 15 residues long. The germline V gene encodes CDR1 SEHNR and CDR2 FQNEAQ (reference sequence). Trimming at V came to 4 bases and at J to 5 bases, leaving 8 bases not matched to a gene.

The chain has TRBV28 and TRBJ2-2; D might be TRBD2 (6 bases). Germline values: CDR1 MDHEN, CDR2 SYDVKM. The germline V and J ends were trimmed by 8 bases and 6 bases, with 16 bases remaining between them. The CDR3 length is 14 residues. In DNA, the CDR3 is TGTGCCAGCGAGACCGGGACTGTGGCCGGGGAGCTGTTTTTT. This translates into CASETGTVAGELFF.

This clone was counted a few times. CDR3 DNA: TGTGCCAGCAGTTACGCTAGCGGGAGTTGGGAGACCCAGTACTTC. This gives the protein CASSYASGSWETQYF. V gene TRBV6-2 or TRBV6-3 combines with J gene TRBJ2-5; the match to TRBD2 covers 10 bases. V lost 2 bases, J lost 5 bases, and 5 bases stayed unmatched. This CDR3 spans 15 amino acids. CDR1 MNHEY and CDR2 SVGEGT come from the germline V gene.

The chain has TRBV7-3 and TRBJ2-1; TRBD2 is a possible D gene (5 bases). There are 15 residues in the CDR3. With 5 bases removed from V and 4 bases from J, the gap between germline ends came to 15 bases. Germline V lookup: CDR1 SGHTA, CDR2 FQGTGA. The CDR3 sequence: CASSPSWTEYNEQFF. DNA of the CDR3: TGTGCCAGCAGCCCTTCCTGGACTGAATACAATGAGCAGTTCTTC.

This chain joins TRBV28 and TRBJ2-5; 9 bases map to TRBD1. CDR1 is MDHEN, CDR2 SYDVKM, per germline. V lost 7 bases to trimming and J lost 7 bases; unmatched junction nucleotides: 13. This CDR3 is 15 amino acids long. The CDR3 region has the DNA TGTGCCAGCAAACTATCCCGGACAGGGGAGGGGACCCAGTACTTC. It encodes CASKLSRTGEGTQYF.

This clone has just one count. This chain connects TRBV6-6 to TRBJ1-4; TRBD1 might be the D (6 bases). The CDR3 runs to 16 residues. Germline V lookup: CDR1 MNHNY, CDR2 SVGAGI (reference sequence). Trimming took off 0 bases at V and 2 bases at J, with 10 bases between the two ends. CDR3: CASSYSGGLTNEKLFF. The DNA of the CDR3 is TGTGCCAGCAGTTACTCGGGGGGGCTGACTAATGAAAAACTGTTTTTT.

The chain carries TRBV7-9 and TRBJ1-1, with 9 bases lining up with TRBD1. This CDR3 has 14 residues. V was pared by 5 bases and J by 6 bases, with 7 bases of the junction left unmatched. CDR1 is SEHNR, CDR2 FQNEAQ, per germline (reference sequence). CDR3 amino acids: CASSTTGGGSEAFF. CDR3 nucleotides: TGTGCCAGCAGCACCACAGGGGGCGGTTCTGAAGCTTTCTTT.

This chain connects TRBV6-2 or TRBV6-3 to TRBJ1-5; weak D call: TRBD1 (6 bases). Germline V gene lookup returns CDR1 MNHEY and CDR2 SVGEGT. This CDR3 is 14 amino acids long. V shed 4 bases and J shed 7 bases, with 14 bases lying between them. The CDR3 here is CASSSDGGGQPQHF. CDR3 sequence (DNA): TGTGCCAGCAGTTCCGATGGGGGCGGGCAGCCCCAGCATTTT.

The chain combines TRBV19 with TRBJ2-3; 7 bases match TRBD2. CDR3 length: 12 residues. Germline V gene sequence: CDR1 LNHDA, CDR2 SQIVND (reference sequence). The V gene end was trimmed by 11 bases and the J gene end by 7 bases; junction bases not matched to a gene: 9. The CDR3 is CASAGEGNTQYF. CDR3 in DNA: TGTGCCTCCGCGGGAGAAGGAAATACGCAGTATTTT.

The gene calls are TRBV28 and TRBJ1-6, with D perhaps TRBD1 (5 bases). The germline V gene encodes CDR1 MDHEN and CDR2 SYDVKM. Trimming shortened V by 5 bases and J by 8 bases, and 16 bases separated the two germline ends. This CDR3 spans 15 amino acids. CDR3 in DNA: TGTGCCAGCAGTCCCGGAGACAGCCGTTATTCACCCCTCCACTTT. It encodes CASSPGDSRYSPLHF.

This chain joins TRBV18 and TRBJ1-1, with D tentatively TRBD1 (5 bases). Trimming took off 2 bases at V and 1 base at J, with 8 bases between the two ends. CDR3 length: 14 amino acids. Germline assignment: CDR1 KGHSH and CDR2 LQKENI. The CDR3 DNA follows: TGTGCCAGCTCACCAAGGACACCGAACACTGAAGCTTTCTTT. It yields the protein CASSPRTPNTEAFF.

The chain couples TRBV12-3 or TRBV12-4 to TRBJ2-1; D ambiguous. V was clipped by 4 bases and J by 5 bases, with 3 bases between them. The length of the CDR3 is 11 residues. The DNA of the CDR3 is TGTGCCAGCAGTTCCAACAATGAGCAGTTCTTC. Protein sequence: CASSSNNEQFF.

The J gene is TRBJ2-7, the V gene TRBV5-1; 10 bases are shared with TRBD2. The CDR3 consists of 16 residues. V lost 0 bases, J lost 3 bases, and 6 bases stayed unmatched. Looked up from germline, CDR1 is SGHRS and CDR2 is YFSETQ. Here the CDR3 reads CASSLGIGLADYEQYF. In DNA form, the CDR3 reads TGCGCCAGCAGCTTGGGAATCGGACTAGCGGACTACGAGCAGTACTTC.

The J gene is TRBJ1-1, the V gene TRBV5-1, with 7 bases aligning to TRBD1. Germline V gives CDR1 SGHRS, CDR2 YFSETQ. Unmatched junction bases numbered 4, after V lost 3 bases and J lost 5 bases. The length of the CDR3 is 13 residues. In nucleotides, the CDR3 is TGCGCCAGCAGCTCACAGGGGCGAACTGAAGCTTTCTTT. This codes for CASSSQGRTEAFF. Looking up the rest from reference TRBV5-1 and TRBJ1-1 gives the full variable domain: KAGVTQTPRYLIKTRGQQVTLSCSPISGHRSVSWYQQTPGQGLQFLFEYFSETQRNKGNFPGRFSGRQFSNSRSEMNVSTLELGDSALYLCASSSQGRTEAFFGQGTRLTVV.

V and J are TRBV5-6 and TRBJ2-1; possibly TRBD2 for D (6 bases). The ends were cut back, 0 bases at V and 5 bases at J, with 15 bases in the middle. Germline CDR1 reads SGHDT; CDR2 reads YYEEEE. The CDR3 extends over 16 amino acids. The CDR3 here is CASSLAGLGVNNEQFF. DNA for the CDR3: TGTGCCAGCAGCTTGGCGGGACTCGGGGTTAACAATGAGCAGTTCTTC.

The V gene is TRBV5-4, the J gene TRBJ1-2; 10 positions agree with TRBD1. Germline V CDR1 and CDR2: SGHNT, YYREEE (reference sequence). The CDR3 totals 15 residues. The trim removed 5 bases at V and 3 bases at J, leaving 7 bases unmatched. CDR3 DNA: TGTGCCAGCAGGTTCCGGGACAGGGGTGACTATGGCTACACCTTC. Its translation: CASRFRDRGDYGYTF.

This CDR3 is CASSPSRVEQFF. The CDR3 DNA reads TGTGCCAGCAGCCCTAGTCGGGTCGAGCAGTTCTTC. The rearrangement uses TRBV12-3 or TRBV12-4 and TRBJ2-1; D not certain. The CDR3 runs to 12 residues. Trimming took off 6 bases at V and 10 bases at J, with 13 bases between the two ends.

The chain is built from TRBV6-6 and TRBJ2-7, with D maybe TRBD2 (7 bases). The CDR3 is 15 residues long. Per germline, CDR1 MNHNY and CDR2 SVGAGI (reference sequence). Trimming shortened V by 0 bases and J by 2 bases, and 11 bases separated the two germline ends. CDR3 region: CASSYSRGGPYEQYF. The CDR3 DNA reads TGTGCCAGCAGTTACTCGAGGGGGGGCCCCTACGAGCAGTACTTC.

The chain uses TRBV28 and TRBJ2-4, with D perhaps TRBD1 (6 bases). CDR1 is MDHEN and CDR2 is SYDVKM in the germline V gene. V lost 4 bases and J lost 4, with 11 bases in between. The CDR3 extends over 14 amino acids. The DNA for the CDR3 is TGTGCCAGCAGTTCACAGGGAATGAAAAACATTCAGTACTTC. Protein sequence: CASSSQGMKNIQYF.

As DNA, the CDR3 is TGTGCCAGCAGTTTCCTTGGCACAGATACGCAGTATTTT. Residues: CASSFLGTDTQYF. The gene calls are TRBV27 and TRBJ2-3; D call uncertain. This CDR3 spans 13 amino acids. V was clipped by 3 bases and J by 1 base, with 5 bases between them. Per germline, CDR1 MNHEY and CDR2 SMNVEV (reference sequence).

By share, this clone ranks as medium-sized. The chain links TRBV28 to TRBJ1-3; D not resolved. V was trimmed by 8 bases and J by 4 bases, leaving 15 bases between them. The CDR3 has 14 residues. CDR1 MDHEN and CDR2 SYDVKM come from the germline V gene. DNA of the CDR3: TGTGCCAGCCGTAATCCGGGGTTAGGAAACACCATATATTTT. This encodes CASRNPGLGNTIYF.

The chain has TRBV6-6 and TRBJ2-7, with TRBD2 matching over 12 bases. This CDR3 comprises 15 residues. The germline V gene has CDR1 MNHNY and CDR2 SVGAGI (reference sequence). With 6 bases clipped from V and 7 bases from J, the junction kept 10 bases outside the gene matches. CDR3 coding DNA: TGTGCCAGCAGCTCCCGACTAGCGGGAGTACAAGAGCAGTACTTC. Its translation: CASSSRLAGVQEQYF.